Below are 12 T cell receptor beta chains sequenced from a single sample in a study of metastatic and nonmetastatic thyroid tumors (dated by TCRdb to the early 2020s). Libraries were prepared through PCR. The instrument given in TCRdb is Illumina HiSeq 4000. TCRdb reanalyzed the raw reads on its own, using fastp at Q25 for trimming and MiXCR for clone calling, and kept in-frame beta chains. Across this sample there are some 25,000 clones, with under 25% seen only once. 10% to 15% of the sample comes from the top ten. None of the patients had been given any treatment before thyroid surgery. The sequenced material came from blood. The source is a male donor with papillary thyroid cancer or a benign thyroid nodule (not recorded which). Some clones in this sample may be carry-over from other donors' samples.

This clone appeared many times. The rearrangement links TRBV6-2 or TRBV6-3 to TRBJ1-2; D is undetermined. The length of the CDR3 is 13 residues. Germline V CDR1 and CDR2: MNHEY, SVGEGT. The V and J ends lost 4 bases and 4 bases respectively, with 10 bases between them. The CDR3 sequence is CASSSPMGYGYTF. The CDR3 DNA sequence: TGTGCCAGCAGTTCTCCCATGGGCTATGGCTACACCTTC.

Ten or more counts support this clone. The chain is built from TRBV11-2 and TRBJ2-1; the match to TRBD2 covers 12 bases. Trimming cost V 5 bases and J 6 bases; bases outside gene matches: 8. The CDR3 runs 16 residues. Germline CDR1 reads SGHAT; CDR2 reads FQNNGV. CDR3 protein: CASSPDGLAGINEQFF. The CDR3 DNA reads as TGTGCCAGCAGCCCCGACGGACTAGCGGGAATCAATGAGCAGTTCTTC.

This clone occurred once. The rearrangement joins TRBV7-3 to TRBJ2-7, with D unresolved. Germline CDR1 is SGHTA and CDR2 is FQGTGA. Trimming pared 5 bases from V and 5 bases from J, leaving 13 bases between. This CDR3 contains 13 residues. CDR3 coding DNA: TGTGCCAGCAGCCAAGTGATGGCTAACGAGCAGTACTTC. It specifies CASSQVMANEQYF.

This clone was seen only a few times. The chain joins TRBV4-1 to TRBJ2-1, with no clear D. The CDR3 consists of 12 residues. Germline V CDR1 and CDR2: MGHRA, YSYEKL. Deletions cut 1 base from V and 9 bases from J, with 7 bases between. Here the CDR3 reads CASSQGRGEQFF. The CDR3 DNA follows: TGCGCCAGCAGCCAAGGGAGAGGTGAGCAGTTCTTC.

This clone was seen ten or more times. The chain combines TRBV6-1 with TRBJ1-2, with 7 bases that match TRBD1. This CDR3 is 14 amino acids long. Per germline, CDR1 MNHNS and CDR2 SASEGT. V was clipped by 7 bases and J by 4 bases; unmatched bases: 9. CDR3 region: CASKPRGQLYGYTF. The CDR3 DNA reads TGTGCCAGCAAACCAAGGGGACAGCTCTATGGCTACACCTTC.

V and J are TRBV28 and TRBJ1-2; 9 bases align to TRBD1. J gave up 4 bases and V 5 bases, and 5 bases lay outside the gene matches. CDR3 size: 14 residues. Germline CDR1 reads MDHEN; CDR2 reads SYDVKM. The CDR3: CASSRTGVCYGYTF. CDR3 DNA sequence: TGTGCCAGCAGTCGGACAGGGGTGTGCTATGGCTACACCTTC.

This clone was seen repeatedly, ten times or more. A much larger clone is a single base away; this may be a read error. The chain carries TRBV30 and TRBJ1-2; possibly TRBD1 for D (5 bases). Germline CDR1 GTSNPN, CDR2 SVGIG (reference sequence). Trimming cost V 7 bases and J 3 bases, with 18 bases left between them. The CDR3 spans 14 residues. The CDR3 protein is CASRKTTVDYGYTF. CDR3 nucleotide sequence: TGTGCCTCCAGAAAAACGACAGTCGACTATGGCTACACCTTC.

This clone was counted a few times. No conserved phenylalanine or tryptophan is present at the end of the CDR3, so a read error is the likely explanation. The DNA is omitted, as the CDR3 cannot be located on it reliably, and the CDR3 follows TCRdb's listing. The V call is TRBV6-1, the J call TRBJ2-1. Both ends counted, the CDR3 spans 12 residues. Germline V gene data show CDR1 as MNHNS and CDR2 as SASEGT. CDR3: CASIPMYNEQLL.

The sample holds many counts of this clone. The CDR3 spells CASGPGTARAEAFF. The CDR3 DNA reads as TGTGCTAGTGGTCCCGGGACGGCGAGGGCTGAAGCTTTCTTT. This chain uses TRBV12-5 with TRBJ1-1, with TRBD1 as a possible D gene (5 bases). CDR3 length: 14 residues. Germline assignment: CDR1 LGHNT and CDR2 FRNRAP. With 5 bases removed from V and 6 bases from J, the gap between germline ends came to 16 bases.

This clone has at least ten counts. Being one base from a much bigger clone, this may be a read error. As the CDR3 is not closed by the conserved phenylalanine or tryptophan, this likely results from a read error. This chain joins TRBV29-1 and TRBJ1-1; no definite D call. CDR3 length equals 12 residues. The ends were cut back, 3 bases at V and 1 base at J, with 6 bases in the middle. The V gene's germline CDR1 is SQVTM and CDR2 ANQGSEA. CDR3 sequence (DNA): TGCAGCGTTGAGGAAGGGAACACTGAAGCTTTCCTT. Its translation: CSVEEGNTEAFL.

This clone was seen ten or more times. The chain employs TRBV7-2 and TRBJ1-1; D may be TRBD1 (6 bases). CDR3 size: 13 residues. Germline loops: CDR1 SGHTA, CDR2 FQGNSA. V lost 5 bases to trimming and J lost 5 bases, with 12 bases between them. The CDR3 sequence is CASSTTRGTEAFF. CDR3 sequence (DNA): TGTGCCAGCAGCACAACTAGGGGGACTGAAGCTTTCTTT. Variable domain in full (rest from reference TRBV7-2 and TRBJ1-1): GAGVSQSPSNKVTEKGKDVELRCDPISGHTALYWYRQSLGQGLEFLIYFQGNSAPDKSGLPSDRFSAERTGGSVSTLTIQRTQQEDSAVYLCASSTTRGTEAFFGQGTRLTVV.

In this sample, this clone turned up many times. This chain joins TRBV11-1 and TRBJ2-3; the D gene is possibly TRBD2 (6 bases). This CDR3 has 14 residues. V was shortened by 3 bases and J by 8 bases, with 15 bases between the two germline ends. The V gene's germline CDR1 is SGHAT and CDR2 FQDESV (reference sequence). The CDR3 protein is CASSLNPEGGTQYF. DNA for the CDR3: TGTGCCAGCAGCTTGAACCCGGAGGGAGGTACGCAGTATTTT. The full variable domain, rest sourced from reference TRBV11-1 and TRBJ2-3, is EAEVAQSPRYKITEKSQAVAFWCDPISGHATLYWYRQILGQGPELLVQFQDESVVDDSQLPKDRFSAERLKGVDSTLKIQPAELGDSAMYLCASSLNPEGGTQYFGPGTRLTVL.